This T cell receptor beta chain was obtained from a study of technical replicates of blood from several donors. V shed 5 bases and J shed 1 base, with 12 bases lying between them. Germline CDR1 and CDR2: SNHLY and FYNNEI. This CDR3 is built from 15 residues. Method: immunoSEQ multiplex PCR; TCRdb's copy keeps in-frame clones and lacks some. The table shows roughly 87,000 clones, with more than 85% occurring only once. The V and J genes are TRBV2 and TRBJ1-5; maybe TRBD1 (6 bases). Specimen: T cells isolated from PBMCs. This receptor was taken from a human donor in good health. The CDR3 reads CASSMDRLSNQPQHF. CDR3 in DNA: TGTGCCAGCAGTATGGACAGATTAAGCAATCAGCCCCAGCATTTT. The full variable domain, completed using reference TRBV2 and TRBJ1-5, is EPEVTQTPSHQVTQMGQEVILRCVPISNHLYFYWYRQILGQKVEFLVSFYNNEISEKSEIFDDQFSVERPDGSNFTLKIRSTKLEDSAMYFCASSMDRLSNQPQHFGDGTRLSIL.